This record looks at one TCR beta chain sequence and its context. Original methodology: Quantification of nucleated cells was approximated via reference gene primer amplification. Some clones are missing from TCRdb's copy, which holds only in-frame ones; the method was immunoSEQ multiplex PCR. From that table come the V and J calls and clone size; the DNA was used to work out D and trimming. The sample holds 50,000 or so clones, roughly 82% seen once. CDR1 is DFQATT, CDR2 SNEGSKA, per germline (reference sequence). This CDR3 comprises 15 residues. V was clipped by 3 bases and J by 6 bases; unmatched bases: 10. The data were taken from a study of blood T cell repertoires in COVID-19.

The sequencing input was peripheral blood. The source of this sequence is a man aged 40-50 years with acute or convalescent COVID-19. The chain joins TRBV20-1 to TRBJ2-1; TRBD2 matches at 8 bases. The CDR3 nucleotides read TGCAGTGCTAGTCAGGGCGGGGGGCCCGCCAATGAGCAGTTCTTC. Encoded protein: CSASQGGGPANEQFF.